The 26 T cell receptor beta chains below were found in one sample sequenced in a study of molecular identifiers for immune sequencing clone quantification. TCRdb redid the calling of the PCR reads with MiXCR, one entry per CDR3 protein. Of around 480,000 distinct CDR3 sequences in the sample, about a fifth are singletons; the top ten hold roughly 0.81%. The sequenced material came from naive CD8+ T cells from blood, with Jurkat cell RNA spiked in. The subset here: FACS-sorted CD8+CD4-CCR7+CD45RA+ naive T cells. The receptors were gathered from a human donor in good health. Some libraries in this study had Jurkat cell RNA spiked in.

A note on this clonotype: Since a much larger clone is just one base distant, this may be a read error. The CDR3 sequence is CASSQQGEETQYF. In nucleotides, the CDR3 is TGTGCCAGCAGCCAACAGGGAGAAGAGACCCAGTACTTC. The rearrangement links TRBV7-9 to TRBJ2-5, with D possibly matching TRBD1 (6 bases). The ends were cut back, 5 bases at V and 3 bases at J, with 10 bases in the middle. CDR1 and CDR2 from the germline V gene are SEHNR and FQNEAQ (reference sequence). This CDR3 has 13 residues.

In this sample, this clonotype turned up a few times. V usage is TRBV24-1 and J usage is TRBJ2-5; 7 bases align to TRBD1. Germline assignment: CDR1 KGHDR and CDR2 SFDVKD. J was trimmed by 2 bases and V by 4 bases; bases with no gene match: 3. The CDR3 runs to 14 residues. In nucleotides, the CDR3 is TGTGCCACCAGTGACGTGACAGGGCAAGAGACCCAGTACTTC. Its protein is CATSDVTGQETQYF.

Remarks on this clonotype: A clone one base away is much larger, so this may be a read error. This chain uses TRBV4-1 with TRBJ2-3; tentatively, D is TRBD1 (5 bases). Trimming pared 1 base from V and 0 bases from J, leaving 8 bases between. The CDR3 has 15 amino acids. Germline CDR1 MGHRA, CDR2 YSYEKL. The CDR3 region has the DNA TGCGCCAGCAGCCAAGTGGACACTAGCACAGATACGCAGTATTTT. Translating it yields CASSQVDTSTDTQYF.

The CDR3 loop is CASSQAASSLFEETQYF. For the CDR3, the DNA is TGTGCCAGCAGCCAAGCGGCTAGCAGTCTCTTTGAGGAGACCCAGTACTTC. The rearrangement joins TRBV14 to TRBJ2-5; perhaps TRBD2 as D (5 bases). With 1 base removed from V and 5 bases from J, the gap between germline ends came to 20 bases. There are 17 residues in the CDR3. CDR1 is SGHDN and CDR2 is FVKESK in the germline V gene.

The CDR3 nucleotides read TGTGCCAGCTCCCCGGCAGGGCAGTACGAGCAGTACTTC. Its protein is CASSPAGQYEQYF. The V call is TRBV18, the J call TRBJ2-7; weak D call: TRBD1 (5 bases). The germline V gene has CDR1 KGHSH and CDR2 LQKENI. Trimming stripped 6 bases from V and 4 bases from J, with 13 bases between. The CDR3 length is 13 residues.

V and J are TRBV11-3 and TRBJ2-1; TRBD2 matches at 7 bases. CDR3 length: 16 residues. Unmatched junction bases numbered 11, after V lost 5 bases and J lost 4 bases. The germline V gene encodes CDR1 SGHNT and CDR2 YENEEA. For the CDR3, the DNA is TGTGCCAGCAGCCCGGAGGGACTACAAAATTACAATGAGCAGTTCTTC. As protein: CASSPEGLQNYNEQFF.

This clonotype was seen a few times. V gene TRBV4-3 combines with J gene TRBJ2-1, with 8 bases lining up with TRBD2. This CDR3 contains 15 residues. Germline-derived CDR1 and CDR2 are LGHNA and YSLEER. V was clipped by 3 bases and J by 4 bases; unmatched bases: 5. CDR3 coding DNA: TGCGCCAGCAGCCACGGACTAGCACCTTACAATGAGCAGTTCTTC. Protein sequence: CASSHGLAPYNEQFF.

In this sample, this clonotype turned up a few times. This CDR3 reads CASSLSGWGEKLFF. The CDR3 DNA is TGTGCCAGCAGTTTATCCGGATGGGGTGAAAAACTGTTTTTT. J is TRBJ1-4 and V is TRBV12-3 or TRBV12-4; D is uncertain. Trimming removed 2 bases at V and 7 bases at J, with 11 bases between. This CDR3 region has 14 residues.

This clonotype was seen many times. V is TRBV19 and J is TRBJ1-5, with 9 nucleotides matching TRBD1. The CDR3 loop spans 15 amino acids. The germline V gene encodes CDR1 LNHDA and CDR2 SQIVND (reference sequence). J gave up 3 bases and V 5 bases, and 5 bases lay outside the gene matches. CDR3 sequence: CASSPGQGNNQPQHF. In nucleotides, the CDR3 is TGTGCCAGTAGTCCGGGACAGGGCAACAATCAGCCCCAGCATTTT.

This rearrangement joins TRBV25-1 to TRBJ1-4; maybe TRBD1 (5 bases). Germline V gene lookup returns CDR1 MGHDK and CDR2 SYGVNS. V lost 4 bases and J lost 6, with 12 bases in between. This CDR3 spans 14 amino acids. CDR3 DNA sequence: TGTGCCAGCAGTGGTAGGCAGGGTCATGAAAAACTGTTTTTT. It specifies CASSGRQGHEKLFF. Full variable domain (remainder filled in from reference TRBV25-1 and TRBJ1-4): EADIYQTPRYLVIGTGKKITLECSQTMGHDKMYWYQQDPGMELHLIHYSYGVNSTEKGDLSSESTVSRIRTEHFPLTLESARPSHTSQYLCASSGRQGHEKLFFGSGTQLSVL.

The V and J genes are TRBV12-3 or TRBV12-4 and TRBJ1-1; the D gene is possibly TRBD1 (5 bases). The CDR3 consists of 13 residues. Trimming took 6 bases from V and 7 from J, leaving 15 bases between them. The chain's CDR3 is CASRLQVRLEAFF. The CDR3 DNA reads as TGTGCCAGCAGACTACAGGTCCGCCTTGAAGCTTTCTTT.

The chain recombines TRBV7-9 with TRBJ2-3, with TRBD2 matching over 8 bases. The CDR3 consists of 16 residues. The V gene end was trimmed by 5 bases and the J gene end by 6 bases; junction bases not matched to a gene: 13. In germline, CDR1 is SEHNR, CDR2 FQNEAQ (reference sequence). CDR3 sequence (DNA): TGTGCCAGCAGCCCGCCGACTAGCGAGATCAGCGATACGCAGTATTTT. Encoded protein: CASSPPTSEISDTQYF.

Notes on this clonotype: Likely a read error: the CDR3 ends without its conserved phenylalanine or tryptophan. The V and J genes are TRBV7-9 and TRBJ1-4; D possibly corresponds to TRBD1 (5 bases). CDR1 is SEHNR, CDR2 FQNEAQ, per germline (reference sequence). The CDR3 extends over 14 amino acids. Trimming removed 4 bases from V and 1 base from J, with 7 bases in between. In DNA form, the CDR3 reads TGTGCCAGCAGCTCAGGACAAACTAATGAAAAACTGTTTTCT. This translates into CASSSGQTNEKLFS.

This clonotype was seen many times. The chain employs TRBV4-3 and TRBJ1-1; TRBD1 matches at 10 bases. V dropped 4 bases and J dropped 6; count of bases not matched to a gene: 8. CDR3 size: 15 residues. The germline V gene encodes CDR1 LGHNA and CDR2 YSLEER. CDR3 in DNA: TGCGCCAGCAGCCCCCAGGGGGACAGGGGCGCTGAAGCTTTCTTT. This codes for CASSPQGDRGAEAFF.

This clonotype was detected many times. The chain has TRBV4-1 and TRBJ1-2, with D maybe TRBD1 (5 bases). Germline V gene sequence: CDR1 MGHRA, CDR2 YSYEKL. CDR3 length: 14 residues. The ends were cut back, 0 bases at V and 8 bases at J, with 13 bases in the middle. As DNA, the CDR3 is TGCGCCAGCAGCCAAGATCCGACAGTAGTCGGCTACACCTTC. It is translated as CASSQDPTVVGYTF.

This clonotype has a count of ten or more. The chain uses TRBV6-5 and TRBJ2-5; D perhaps matches TRBD2 (6 bases). This CDR3 has 13 residues. The V and J ends lost 0 bases and 5 bases respectively, with 7 bases between them. CDR1 and CDR2 (germline): MNHEY, SVGAGI. CDR3 region: CASSYSGRETQYF. In nucleotides, the CDR3 is TGTGCCAGCAGTTACTCAGGGAGGGAGACCCAGTACTTC.

This clonotype occurred many times. The V gene is TRBV5-1, the J gene TRBJ2-5; 10 bases are a match to TRBD2. The CDR3 has 16 residues. CDR1 and CDR2 from the germline V gene are SGHRS and YFSETQ. V lost 4 bases, J lost 0 bases, and 6 bases stayed unmatched. This chain's CDR3 is CASSPWLAGDQETQYF. CDR3 bases: TGCGCCAGCAGCCCCTGGCTAGCGGGGGACCAAGAGACCCAGTACTTC.

This clonotype was seen more than once but under ten times. This chain links TRBV11-2 with TRBJ1-3; TRBD1 matches 7 bases. With 5 bases clipped from V and 2 bases from J, the junction kept 3 bases outside the gene matches. Germline CDR1 is SGHAT and CDR2 is FQNNGV. This CDR3 region has 14 residues. The CDR3 nucleotides read TGTGCCAGCAGCACAACAGGGGCTGGAAACACCATATATTTT. Its translation: CASSTTGAGNTIYF.

The V and J genes are TRBV4-1 and TRBJ1-2; 9 bases are a match to TRBD1. The CDR3 is made up of 15 amino acids. Per the germline V gene, CDR1 is MGHRA and CDR2 is YSYEKL. V lost 4 bases, J lost 3 bases, and 6 bases stayed unmatched. The CDR3 region is CASSRNRGQDYGYTF. The CDR3, as DNA: TGCGCCAGCAGCCGAAACAGGGGGCAGGACTATGGCTACACCTTC.

There are many counts of this clonotype. This sequence joins TRBV28 and TRBJ2-3; D is uncertain. Trimming took 5 bases from V and 10 from J, leaving 13 bases between them. This CDR3 is built from 12 residues. Germline CDR1 is MDHEN and CDR2 is SYDVKM. DNA of the CDR3: TGTGCCAGCAGTAACCTAGGGTTCCCGCAGTATTTT. This encodes CASSNLGFPQYF.

This clonotype was detected only a few times. The rearrangement links TRBV6-5 to TRBJ1-4; 8 positions agree with TRBD1. The CDR3 has 15 amino acids. Per germline, CDR1 MNHEY and CDR2 SVGAGI. V lost 5 bases to trimming and J lost 3 bases; unmatched junction nucleotides: 5. The CDR3 sequence: CASSGRGLANEKLFF. The CDR3 region has the DNA TGTGCCAGCAGTGGCAGGGGGCTTGCTAATGAAAAACTGTTTTTT.

The chain carries TRBV3-1 and TRBJ2-2; D not certain. V dropped 5 bases and J dropped 4 bases, with 11 bases sitting between them. The CDR3 is 14 amino acids. Germline-derived CDR1 and CDR2 are LGHDT and YNNKEL (reference sequence). The CDR3 spells CASSFGPSTGELFF. CDR3 DNA sequence: TGTGCCAGCAGCTTCGGACCAAGCACCGGGGAGCTGTTTTTT.

The gene calls are TRBV4-3 and TRBJ2-5, with TRBD2 identical over 7 bases. V trimming: 1 base; J trimming: 0 bases; junction bases outside the gene matches: 8. CDR3 length equals 17 residues. Per the germline V gene, CDR1 is LGHNA and CDR2 is YSLEER. The CDR3, as DNA: TGCGCCAGCAGCCAAGGAATAGCGGGCTCGTACCAAGAGACCCAGTACTTC. The encoded protein is CASSQGIAGSYQETQYF.

This clonotype was observed at least ten times. The chain uses TRBV19 and TRBJ2-7, with unresolved D. The CDR3 sequence is 16 residues long. V was clipped by 0 bases and J by 0 bases, with 12 bases between them. In germline, CDR1 is LNHDA, CDR2 SQIVND (reference sequence). The CDR3 loop reads CASSIDGLRTSYEQYF. CDR3 nucleotide sequence: TGTGCCAGTAGTATAGACGGCCTTAGAACCTCCTACGAGCAGTACTTC.

Details on this clonotype: A read error may be the cause here, since a much bigger clone is one base away. DNA of the CDR3: TGTACCAGCAGCTTAGTTGATCCTAGCTCGGAGACCCAGTACTTC. Its translation is CTSSLVDPSSETQYF. The chain links TRBV7-8 to TRBJ2-5, with D maybe TRBD2 (5 bases). The CDR3 covers 15 residues. Germline CDR1 and CDR2: SGHVS and FQNEAQ.

This chain links TRBV15 with TRBJ2-1; weak D call: TRBD2 (6 bases). The CDR3 runs 18 residues. V was pared by 3 bases and J by 5 bases, with 23 bases between. From germline, CDR1 is LNHNV and CDR2 YYDKDF (reference sequence). CDR3 region: CATSREGFRQLRNNEQFF. CDR3 DNA sequence: TGTGCCACCAGCAGGGAGGGATTTCGGCAACTACGGAACAATGAGCAGTTCTTC.